These T cell receptor beta chains were read from a single sample in a study of blood T cells in healthy people across ages. One entry per CDR3 protein results from TCRdb running MiXCR on the 5' RACE reads. The table has some 1.5 million distinct CDR3 sequences, approximately 28% seen once. Sequenced: blood. Source of these receptors: a woman in her twenties or thirties in good health. The CDR3 runs from the conserved cysteine through the conserved F or W. The order of the fields is V gene, D gene, J gene, CDR3 protein. The D gene is left open where the match is weak.

V: TRBV7-6
D: NA
J: TRBJ2-1
CDR3: CASSLASPYEQFF

V: TRBV7-3
D: NA
J: TRBJ1-2
CDR3: CASSLEPGVRGCTF

V: TRBV12-3/TRBV12-4
D: NA
J: TRBJ2-4
CDR3: CASNTDTIKNIQYF

V: TRBV7-2
D: TRBD1
J: TRBJ1-1
CDR3: CASSSSRQGAIWNAEAFF

V: TRBV6-5
D: TRBD2
J: TRBJ2-1
CDR3: CASSKLAGGFNEQFF

V: TRBV29-1
D: NA
J: TRBJ2-5
CDR3: CSVEEEGGDSQETQYF

V: TRBV28
D: NA
J: TRBJ1-2
CDR3: CTSGKLRDKKHGYTF

V: TRBV19
D: NA
J: TRBJ2-7
CDR3: CASSTSTGYSYEQYF

V: TRBV2
D: NA
J: TRBJ2-3
CDR3: CASGMGDTQYF

V: TRBV2
D: NA
J: TRBJ1-5
CDR3: CASSPGRQPSDQPQHF

V: TRBV6-1
D: NA
J: TRBJ2-7
CDR3: CASSEATGRSYEQYF

V: TRBV12-3/TRBV12-4
D: NA
J: TRBJ1-2
CDR3: CAGSLAGSGYTF

V: TRBV7-3
D: TRBD1
J: TRBJ2-3
CDR3: CASSRNGQGTDTQYF

V: TRBV5-4
D: NA
J: TRBJ2-7
CDR3: CASRGDGGEQYF

V: TRBV5-4
D: NA
J: TRBJ2-6
CDR3: CASSAGISGANVLTF

V: TRBV28
D: TRBD1
J: TRBJ2-7
CDR3: CASETRTGVSSYEQYF

V: TRBV5-1
D: TRBD2
J: TRBJ2-1
CDR3: CASSFTSGGPREQFF

V: TRBV11-2
D: NA
J: TRBJ2-7
CDR3: CASSLQRVSGEYPHEQYF

V: TRBV18
D: TRBD1
J: TRBJ1-1
CDR3: CASSPKDRDEAFF

V: TRBV29-1
D: NA
J: TRBJ1-1
CDR3: CSVELGVNTEAFF

V: TRBV12-3/TRBV12-4
D: NA
J: TRBJ2-3
CDR3: CASTPGWADTQYF

V: TRBV20-1
D: TRBD2
J: TRBJ2-5
CDR3: CSARASGKETQYF

V: TRBV5-1
D: NA
J: TRBJ2-5
CDR3: CASSRWGDETQYF

V: TRBV12-3/TRBV12-4
D: NA
J: TRBJ1-4
CDR3: CASSFMDGNEKLFF

V: TRBV7-2
D: NA
J: TRBJ2-5
CDR3: CASSVSGSTEQYF

V: TRBV27
D: TRBD1
J: TRBJ1-2
CDR3: CASRGDRGLGYTF

V: TRBV5-1
D: NA
J: TRBJ2-5
CDR3: CASKPLRDQETQYF

V: TRBV5-1
D: NA
J: TRBJ2-1
CDR3: CASSLAFLDPRNEQFF

V: TRBV5-1
D: NA
J: TRBJ2-5
CDR3: CASSLSGERQETQYF

V: TRBV7-9
D: NA
J: TRBJ1-2
CDR3: CASTFIGDGYTF

V: TRBV18
D: NA
J: TRBJ2-7
CDR3: CASSPGVLGEQYF

V: TRBV12-3/TRBV12-4
D: NA
J: TRBJ2-2
CDR3: CASRSGRHYTGELFF

V: TRBV27
D: TRBD2
J: TRBJ2-1
CDR3: CASRRLAGREQFF

V: TRBV28
D: NA
J: TRBJ2-7
CDR3: CASSLRNRNPEWEQYF

V: TRBV20-1
D: NA
J: TRBJ1-4
CDR3: CSASSRVTNEKLFF

V: TRBV30
D: TRBD1
J: NA
CDR3: CAWSVGGRANEQYF

V: TRBV19
D: NA
J: TRBJ1-2
CDR3: CASKTDYGYTF

V: TRBV20-1
D: TRBD1
J: TRBJ2-2
CDR3: CAGGRGLTGELFF

V: TRBV29-1
D: NA
J: TRBJ1-1
CDR3: CSVERHRPNTEAFF

V: TRBV2
D: NA
J: NA
CDR3: CAGSEGRPIAETQYF

V: TRBV29-1
D: TRBD1
J: TRBJ1-4
CDR3: CSARTGQGNEKLFF

V: TRBV12-3/TRBV12-4
D: NA
J: TRBJ2-5
CDR3: CASSETWRDQETQYF

V: TRBV5-5
D: TRBD2
J: TRBJ2-3
CDR3: CASLAGSGTDTRYF

V: TRBV12-3/TRBV12-4
D: TRBD2
J: TRBJ2-3
CDR3: CTSSGNTRYF

V: TRBV7-2
D: NA
J: TRBJ2-3
CDR3: CASSLVADGDTQYF

V: TRBV6-5
D: NA
J: TRBJ2-7
CDR3: CASSYSKGFADEQYF

V: TRBV20-1
D: NA
J: TRBJ2-7
CDR3: CSAGEPLVGNSYEQYF